These 27 T cell receptor beta chains share one sample of origin, sequenced in a study of T cells in Graves' hyperthyroidism and ophthalmopathy. Amplification of TCR beta CDR3 regions was performed using RNA transcripts as template. The TCR CDR3 first-round RT-PCR relied on the HTBI primer set. TCRdb analysed the multiplex PCR reads with MiXCR anew, one entry per CDR3 protein. The sample comprises roughly 500,000 distinct CDR3 sequences, about 15% of which are singletons, and around 5.4% rests with the top ten. Sequenced input: blood. These receptors originate from a woman in her 30s with Graves' hyperthyroidism that later progressed to Graves' ophthalmopathy.

This clonotype was seen only once. The chain links TRBV5-1 to TRBJ1-4, with D maybe TRBD1 (6 bases). This CDR3 is 16 amino acids long. With 3 bases removed from V and 0 bases from J, the gap between germline ends came to 12 bases. Germline lookup yields CDR1 SGHRS and CDR2 YFSETQ. The CDR3 bases are TGCGCCAGCAGCTACTCAGGGGCGACAACTAATGAAAAACTGTTTTTT. Protein: CASSYSGATTNEKLFF.

This clonotype was counted a few times. This sequence joins TRBV2 and TRBJ1-1; D remains unclear. The CDR3 totals 15 residues. CDR1 and CDR2 from the germline V gene are SNHLY and FYNNEI. Trimming removed 2 bases at V and 3 bases at J, with 13 bases between. CDR3 nucleotides: TGTGCCAGCAGTGAATACGAGGGCAATTACACTGAAGCTTTCTTT. Translating it yields CASSEYEGNYTEAFF. Full variable domain (missing parts from reference TRBV2 and TRBJ1-1): EPEVTQTPSHQVTQMGQEVILRCVPISNHLYFYWYRQILGQKVEFLVSFYNNEISEKSEIFDDQFSVERPDGSNFTLKIRSTKLEDSAMYFCASSEYEGNYTEAFFGQGTRLTVV.

This clonotype was found many times. This chain uses TRBV7-3 with TRBJ1-1; D perhaps matches TRBD1 (5 bases). With 5 bases removed from V and 5 bases from J, the gap between germline ends came to 12 bases. This CDR3 has 13 residues. The V gene's germline CDR1 is SGHTA and CDR2 FQGTGA. The CDR3 sequence: CASSPMGVTEAFF. CDR3 in DNA: TGTGCCAGCAGCCCAATGGGGGTAACTGAAGCTTTCTTT.

This clonotype showed up many times. The chain links TRBV28 to TRBJ2-3; D is unclear. Trimming cost V 4 bases and J 2 bases, with 13 bases left between them. CDR1 and CDR2 from the germline V gene are MDHEN and SYDVKM. The CDR3 contains 15 residues. The CDR3 sequence: CASSSPPAVTDTQYF. CDR3 nucleotide sequence: TGTGCCAGCAGTTCTCCCCCCGCGGTCACAGATACGCAGTATTTT.

This clonotype was counted many times. The chain couples TRBV12-3 or TRBV12-4 to TRBJ1-4, with TRBD1 matching 7 bases. This CDR3 is built from 16 residues. V dropped 6 bases and J dropped 0; count of bases not matched to a gene: 7. The CDR3 DNA reads as TGTGCCAGCAGGGGGACAGACAGTGCAACTAATGAAAAACTGTTTTTT. Amino acid sequence: CASRGTDSATNEKLFF.

This clonotype was detected ten times or more. The chain carries TRBV7-8 and TRBJ2-3; 8 bases line up with TRBD2. The V gene end was trimmed by 4 bases and the J gene end by 4 bases; junction bases not matched to a gene: 13. The CDR3 covers 17 residues. The germline CDR1 and CDR2 sequences are SGHVS and FQNEAQ. CDR3 loop: CASSSPIASGSPDTQYF. CDR3 DNA: TGTGCCAGCAGCTCCCCTATTGCGAGCGGGAGCCCAGATACGCAGTATTTT.

The table lists this clonotype with many counts. The rearrangement links TRBV27 to TRBJ2-7; 11 nucleotides line up with TRBD2. The CDR3 loop spans 15 amino acids. Germline CDR1 and CDR2: MNHEY and SMNVEV (reference sequence). The J segment lost 2 bases and the V segment lost 3 bases, leaving 3 bases of the junction unmatched. The CDR3 DNA is TGTGCCAGCAGTTTCGGGACTAGCGGACCCTACGAGCAGTACTTC. This codes for CASSFGTSGPYEQYF.

There are many counts of this clonotype. The chain combines TRBV6-1 with TRBJ1-1; the D is unclear. The CDR3 has 11 amino acids. Germline CDR1 and CDR2: MNHNS and SASEGT. Trimming took off 7 bases at V and 12 bases at J, with 15 bases between the two ends. The CDR3 bases are TGTGCCAGCATGTCGGGGAAGGAAACTTTCTTT. Its translation is CASMSGKETFF.

This clonotype appeared many times. The V call is TRBV11-2, the J call TRBJ1-3; D is unresolved. Trimming shortened V by 8 bases and J by 0 bases, and 8 bases separated the two germline ends. This CDR3 is built from 13 residues. CDR1 and CDR2 from the germline V gene are SGHAT and FQNNGV. The CDR3 region is CASHRLSGNTIYF. In nucleotides, the CDR3 is TGTGCCAGCCACCGCCTCTCTGGAAACACCATATATTTT.

This chain connects TRBV4-1 to TRBJ2-2; a weak D match, TRBD2 (5 bases). CDR3 size: 18 residues. V was trimmed by 0 bases and J by 4 bases, leaving 18 bases between them. The germline CDR1 and CDR2 sequences are MGHRA and YSYEKL. The CDR3 region has the DNA TGCGCCAGCAGCCAAGATTCGGGGTGGAGCGGATCCACCGGGGAGCTGTTTTTT. It encodes CASSQDSGWSGSTGELFF.

This clonotype was detected ten times or more. The genes are TRBV19 and TRBJ1-6, with 9 positions matching TRBD1. J lost 7 bases, V lost 5 bases, and 3 bases had no gene match. The germline V gene encodes CDR1 LNHDA and CDR2 SQIVND (reference sequence). This CDR3 region has 14 residues. The CDR3 loop reads CASSAGQGNSPLHF. In nucleotides, the CDR3 is TGTGCCAGTAGTGCCGGACAGGGGAATTCACCCCTCCACTTT. The full variable domain, its missing parts supplied by reference TRBV19 and TRBJ1-6, is DGGITQSPKYLFRKEGQNVTLSCEQNLNHDAMYWYRQDPGQGLRLIYYSQIVNDFQKGDIAEGYSVSREKKESFPLTVTSAQKNPTAFYLCASSAGQGNSPLHFGNGTRLTVT.

This clonotype was recorded at least ten times. V is TRBV9 and J is TRBJ2-3, with D perhaps matching TRBD1 (6 bases). V was pared by 0 bases and J by 0 bases, with 8 bases between. Per germline, CDR1 SGDLS and CDR2 YYNGEE. This CDR3 has 15 residues. The CDR3 sequence is CASSVDQGSTDTQYF. For the CDR3, the DNA is TGTGCCAGCAGCGTAGACCAGGGGAGCACAGATACGCAGTATTTT. Full variable domain (rest looked up from reference TRBV9 and TRBJ2-3): DSGVTQTPKHLITATGQRVTLRCSPRSGDLSVYWYQQSLDQGLQFLIQYYNGEERAKGNILERFSAQQFPDLHSELNLSSLELGDSALYFCASSVDQGSTDTQYFGPGTRLTVL.

This clonotype has ten or more counts. The chain couples TRBV20-1 to TRBJ2-7; maybe TRBD2 (6 bases). The CDR3 is made up of 13 amino acids. Germline V gene data show CDR1 as DFQATT and CDR2 as SNEGSKA (reference sequence). The V end was cut by 5 bases, the J end by 3 bases, with 14 bases between. Here the CDR3 DNA reads TGCAGTGCTCCGACTAGATCTGGCTACGAGCAGTACTTC. It encodes CSAPTRSGYEQYF.

The sample holds many counts of this clonotype. This CDR3 reads CSARLLDSDAAAFF. The CDR3 DNA reads as TGCAGTGCTCGACTTCTCGACTCCGACGCAGCAGCTTTCTTT. The gene calls are TRBV20-1 and TRBJ1-1; D remains unclear. Deletions cut 5 bases from V and 10 bases from J, with 23 bases between. The CDR3 covers 14 residues. Germline assignment: CDR1 DFQATT and CDR2 SNEGSKA (reference sequence).

This clonotype was detected many times. V and J are TRBV28 and TRBJ1-5; 7 nucleotides agree with TRBD1. V shed 5 bases and J 3 bases; nucleotides not matched to a gene: 7. Germline lookup yields CDR1 MDHEN and CDR2 SYDVKM. The length of the CDR3 is 15 residues. Written as DNA, the CDR3 is TGTGCCAGCAGTACGAGACAGGGTTCCAATCAGCCCCAGCATTTT. Amino acids: CASSTRQGSNQPQHF.

This clonotype was counted at least ten times. V and J are TRBV5-6 and TRBJ2-7; D might be TRBD1 or TRBD2, each matching 6 bases. The V end was cut by 4 bases, the J end by 3 bases, with 17 bases between. The CDR3 extends over 15 amino acids. Germline CDR1 SGHDT, CDR2 YYEEEE. DNA of the CDR3: TGTGCCAGCAGCCCATCGGGGGCAGCAAGCTACGAGCAGTACTTC. Residues: CASSPSGAASYEQYF.

The chain couples TRBV7-2 to TRBJ2-7, with D perhaps TRBD2 (5 bases). Germline assignment: CDR1 SGHTA and CDR2 FQGNSA. The CDR3 contains 14 residues. V lost 4 bases and J 3 bases, leaving 13 bases between the germline ends. CDR3 loop: CASSSNGEDYEQYF. The CDR3 region has the DNA TGTGCCAGCAGCTCCAACGGGGAAGACTACGAGCAGTACTTC.

This clonotype was counted only a few times. The chain has TRBV24-1 and TRBJ2-6, with 10 bases that match TRBD1. The CDR3 loop spans 18 amino acids. The junction had 11 bases not matched to a gene; V was cut back by 6 bases and J by 4 bases. Germline assignment: CDR1 KGHDR and CDR2 SFDVKD. Written as DNA, the CDR3 is TGTGCCACCAGTTCCGGGGGAGGGACAGGGGTCGGGGCCAACGTCCTGACTTTC. It translates to CATSSGGGTGVGANVLTF.

Comment on this clonotype: A much larger clone lies one base from this, so it may be a read error. The V gene is TRBV18, the J gene TRBJ1-1; 7 positions match TRBD1. V shed 1 base and J 0 bases; nucleotides not matched to a gene: 2. The CDR3 extends over 15 amino acids. CDR1 is KGHSH and CDR2 is LQKENI in the germline V gene. The CDR3 protein is CASSPLTGMNTEAFF. CDR3 bases: TGTGCCAGCTCACCACTGACAGGGATGAACACTGAAGCTTTCTTT.

Worth noting for this clonotype: This may stem from a read error, because a much larger clone lies one nucleotide away. The rearrangement links TRBV7-2 to TRBJ2-7; the match to TRBD2 covers 9 bases. The DNA end is a closer match to TRBJ2-1, so the J assignment may be wrong. Germline CDR1 and CDR2: SGHTA and FQGNSA. The CDR3 is 14 amino acids. CDR3 region: CASSFSGGSYEQFF. The CDR3 region has the DNA TGTGCCAGCAGCTTTAGCGGGGGCTCCTACGAGCAGTTCTTC.

This clonotype was recorded at least ten times. The chain employs TRBV7-8 and TRBJ2-5, with no clear D. From germline, CDR1 is SGHVS and CDR2 FQNEAQ. Trimming cost V 1 base and J 5 bases, with 11 bases left between them. CDR3 length: 14 residues. In DNA, the CDR3 is TGTGCCAGCAGCTTAGGTTTTTTGAGGGAGACCCAGTACTTC. This sequence encodes CASSLGFLRETQYF.

This clonotype appeared many times. The chain carries TRBV10-3 and TRBJ2-1; D perhaps matches TRBD2 (5 bases). Between the trimmed V and J ends, which lost 3 bases and 7 bases, there was a span of 16 bases. The CDR3 sequence is 15 residues long. Germline lookup yields CDR1 ENHRY and CDR2 SYGVKD. As DNA, the CDR3 is TGTGCCATCAGTGAAGAGCGGAGCAGCCGGAATGAGCAGTTCTTC. Its translation: CAISEERSSRNEQFF.

The rearrangement links TRBV2 to TRBJ2-3; 9 bases fit TRBD1. V shed 6 bases, J shed 6 bases, and the junction held 13 bases outside the gene matches. The CDR3 is 16 residues long. In germline, CDR1 is SNHLY, CDR2 FYNNEI. Here the CDR3 reads CASSAITGTGYDTQYF. The CDR3 DNA reads TGTGCCAGCAGCGCCATCACCGGGACAGGGTATGATACGCAGTATTTT.

This clonotype was recorded many times. The genes are TRBV7-2 and TRBJ2-5; 15 bases line up with TRBD2. The CDR3 is 16 amino acids. Germline V gene sequence: CDR1 SGHTA, CDR2 FQGNSA. V lost 4 bases, J lost 4 bases, and 4 bases stayed unmatched. The DNA for the CDR3 is TGTGCCAGCAGCTCCGGGACTAGCGGGAGGTTAGAGACCCAGTACTTC. Translated, it gives CASSSGTSGRLETQYF.

As for this clonotype: It is likely a read error, because the conserved phenylalanine at the end of the CDR3 is missing. The chain uses TRBV3-1 and TRBJ2-1, with 7 bases matching TRBD2. Germline assignment: CDR1 LGHDT and CDR2 YNNKEL (reference sequence). This CDR3 region has 17 residues. In nucleotides, the CDR3 is TGTGTCAGCAGCCAAGATTTTCCGGCGGGAGAGTACAATGAGCAGTTCTTA. Its translation is CVSSQDFPAGEYNEQFL.

This clonotype was observed at least ten times. This chain uses TRBV11-2 with TRBJ1-1; the D is unclear. V was clipped by 5 bases and J by 0 bases, with 13 bases between them. CDR3 length equals 15 residues. The germline gives CDR1 SGHAT, CDR2 FQNNGV. For the CDR3, the DNA is TGTGCCAGCAGCCCTCGGACGGAAATGAACACTGAAGCTTTCTTT. This sequence encodes CASSPRTEMNTEAFF.

This clonotype was seen many times. The V call is TRBV16, the J call TRBJ1-2; tentatively, D is TRBD1 (6 bases). The V gene lost 4 bases and the J gene lost 4 bases, with 13 bases spanning the gap. Germline V gene lookup returns CDR1 KGHSY and CDR2 FQNENV. The CDR3 sequence is 14 residues long. CDR3 sequence: CASSPRGGAYGYTF. The CDR3 DNA sequence: TGTGCCAGCAGCCCCCGGGGGGGCGCCTATGGCTACACCTTC.